A single T cell receptor (beta chain) is shown here with its context. These data are taken from a study of blood T cell repertoires in COVID-19. Overall study context: Some COVID-19 samples were acute and others convalescent; all came from the United States, Italy and Spain. In each case, the material was cDNA or gDNA derived from T cells, B-cell-depleted T cells, or PBMCs.

Source study methods: From reference gene primer amplification, estimates of nucleated cell counts were derived. Data came from immunoSEQ multiplex PCR; TCRdb stores just in-frame clones and leaves some out. From that table come the V and J calls and clone size; the DNA was used to work out D and trimming. The data hold some 220,000 clones, with 84% observed a single time. The source is a woman older than 75 with active or convalescent COVID-19. What was sequenced was peripheral blood.

The CDR3 loop reads CASSQTSGGLAKNIQYF. CDR3 coding DNA: TGTGCCAGCAGCCAAACTAGCGGGGGATTAGCCAAAAACATTCAGTACTTC. The chain carries TRBV5-4 and TRBJ2-4; TRBD2 aligns across 11 bases. Germline assignment: CDR1 SGHNT and CDR2 YYREEE (reference sequence). This CDR3 contains 17 residues. The junction had 6 bases not matched to a gene; V was cut back by 4 bases and J by 0 bases.